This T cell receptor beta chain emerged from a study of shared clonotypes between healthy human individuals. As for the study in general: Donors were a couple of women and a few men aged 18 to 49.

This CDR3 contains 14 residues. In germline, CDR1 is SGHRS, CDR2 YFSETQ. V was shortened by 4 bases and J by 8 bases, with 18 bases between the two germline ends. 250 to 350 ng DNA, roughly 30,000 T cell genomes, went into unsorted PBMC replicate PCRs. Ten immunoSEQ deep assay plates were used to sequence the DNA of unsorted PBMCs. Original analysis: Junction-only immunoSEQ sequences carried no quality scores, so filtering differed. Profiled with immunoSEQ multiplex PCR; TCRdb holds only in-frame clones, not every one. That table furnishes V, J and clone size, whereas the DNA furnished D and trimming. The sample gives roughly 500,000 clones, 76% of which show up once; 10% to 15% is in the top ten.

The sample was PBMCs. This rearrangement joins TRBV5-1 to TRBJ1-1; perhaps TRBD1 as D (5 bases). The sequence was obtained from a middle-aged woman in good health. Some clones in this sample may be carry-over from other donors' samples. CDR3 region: CASSRGTDPEEAFF. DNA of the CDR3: TGCGCCAGCAGCCGAGGGACGGACCCCGAGGAAGCTTTCTTT.